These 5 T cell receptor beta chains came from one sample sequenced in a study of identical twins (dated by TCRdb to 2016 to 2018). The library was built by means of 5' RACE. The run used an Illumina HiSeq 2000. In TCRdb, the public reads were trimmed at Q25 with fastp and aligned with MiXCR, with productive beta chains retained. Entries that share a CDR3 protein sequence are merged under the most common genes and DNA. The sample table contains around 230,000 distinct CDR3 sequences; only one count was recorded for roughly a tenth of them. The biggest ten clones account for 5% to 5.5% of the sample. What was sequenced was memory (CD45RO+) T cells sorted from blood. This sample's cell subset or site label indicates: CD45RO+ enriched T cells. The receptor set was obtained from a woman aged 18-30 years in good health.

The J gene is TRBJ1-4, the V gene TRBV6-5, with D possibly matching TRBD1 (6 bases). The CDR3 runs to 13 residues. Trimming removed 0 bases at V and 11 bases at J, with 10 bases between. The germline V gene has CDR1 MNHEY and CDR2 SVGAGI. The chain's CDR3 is CASSYSERGKLFF. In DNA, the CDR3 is TGTGCCAGCAGTTACTCAGAGAGGGGGAAACTGTTTTTT.

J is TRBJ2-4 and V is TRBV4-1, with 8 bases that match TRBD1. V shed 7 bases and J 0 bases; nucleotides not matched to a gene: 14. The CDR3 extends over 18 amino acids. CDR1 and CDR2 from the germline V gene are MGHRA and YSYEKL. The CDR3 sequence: CASMPRPGGIVAKNIQYF. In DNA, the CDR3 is TGCGCCAGCATGCCCAGGCCAGGGGGCATAGTAGCCAAAAACATTCAGTACTTC.

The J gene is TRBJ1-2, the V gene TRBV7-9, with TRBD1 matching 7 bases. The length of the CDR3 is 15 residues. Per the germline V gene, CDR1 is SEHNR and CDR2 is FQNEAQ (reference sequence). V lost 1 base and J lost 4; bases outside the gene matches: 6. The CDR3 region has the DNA TGTGCCAGCAGCTTAGTAGGCAGGGGGGCCTATGGCTACACCTTC. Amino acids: CASSLVGRGAYGYTF.

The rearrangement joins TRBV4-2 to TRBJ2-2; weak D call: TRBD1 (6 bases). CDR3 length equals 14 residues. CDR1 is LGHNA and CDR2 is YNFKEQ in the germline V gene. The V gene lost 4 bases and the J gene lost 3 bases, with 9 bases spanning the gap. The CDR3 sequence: CASSRQVDTGELFF. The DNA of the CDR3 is TGTGCCAGCAGCCGACAGGTCGACACCGGGGAGCTGTTTTTT.

CDR3 loop: CSAGGGVYHEQYF. CDR3 coding DNA: TGCAGCGCTGGGGGGGGCGTTTACCACGAGCAGTACTTC. This rearrangement joins TRBV29-1 to TRBJ2-7; D might be TRBD2 (7 bases). Trimming left V 7 bases short and J 5 bases short, with 18 bases between. The germline CDR1 and CDR2 sequences are SQVTM and ANQGSEA. The CDR3 extends over 13 amino acids.